This is a list of T cell receptor beta chains from one sample in a study of blood T cell dynamics during melanoma immunotherapy. Sequenced by immunoSEQ multiplex PCR; TCRdb stores in-frame clones only, minus some. Among roughly 11,000 clones listed, approximately 87% were seen once. The starting material was blood, obtained from a patient treated with checkpoint blockade. These receptors all stem from a human donor with melanoma. The CDR3 runs from the conserved cysteine through the conserved F or W. The order of the fields is J gene, clone size, V gene, D gene, CDR3 DNA, CDR3 protein. A D gene is named only where the DNA matches it firmly. Clone sizes are given selectively: once, few, many, or a class where the clone is expanded.

j_gene: TRBJ1-2
abundance: .
v_gene: TRBV13
d_gene: .
CDR3nt: TGTGCCACAGGACAGAACACCTACTATGGCTACACCTTC
CDR3aa: CATGQNTYYGYTF

j_gene: TRBJ1-2
abundance: .
v_gene: TRBV7-9
d_gene: TRBD1
CDR3nt: TGTGCCAGCAGCTTACCGACAGGGAGCGGGCACTATGGCTACACCTTC
CDR3aa: CASSLPTGSGHYGYTF

j_gene: TRBJ1-5
abundance: .
v_gene: TRBV5-1
d_gene: .
CDR3nt: TGCGCCAGCAGCTTGAGGGGGGTTTGGGGTCAGCCCCAGCATTTT
CDR3aa: CASSLRGVWGQPQHF

j_gene: TRBJ2-1
abundance: .
v_gene: TRBV15
d_gene: .
CDR3nt: TGTGCCACCAGCAGAGATATGAGTTTAATCTACAATGAGCAGTTCTTC
CDR3aa: CATSRDMSLIYNEQFF

j_gene: TRBJ1-2
abundance: few
v_gene: TRBV6-6
d_gene: TRBD1
CDR3nt: TGTGCCAGCAGTCTTACACAACAGGGGACGTCGGATGGCTACACCTTC
CDR3aa: CASSLTQQGTSDGYTF

j_gene: TRBJ1-6
abundance: .
v_gene: TRBV28
d_gene: TRBD1
CDR3nt: TGTGCCAGCAGTTTAGGGGACAGAGATTCACCCCTCCACTTT
CDR3aa: CASSLGDRDSPLHF

j_gene: TRBJ1-5
abundance: .
v_gene: TRBV9
d_gene: .
CDR3nt: TGTGCCAGCCCTAGCAATCAGCCCCAGCATTTT
CDR3aa: CASPSNQPQHF

j_gene: TRBJ2-5
abundance: once
v_gene: TRBV7-2
d_gene: TRBD2
CDR3nt: TGTGCCAGCAGCTTAAACCCTCCGGGGGGGATCGAAGAGACCCAGTACTTC
CDR3aa: CASSLNPPGGIEETQYF

j_gene: TRBJ1-2
abundance: .
v_gene: TRBV6-1
d_gene: TRBD1
CDR3nt: TGTGCCAGCAGTGAAGCGGGGACAGGGGGCAACTATGGCTACACCTTC
CDR3aa: CASSEAGTGGNYGYTF

j_gene: TRBJ1-1
abundance: .
v_gene: TRBV7-2
d_gene: .
CDR3nt: TGTGCCAGCAGCTTATACGGGGGGAGTGCCACTGAAGCTTTCTTT
CDR3aa: CASSLYGGSATEAFF

j_gene: TRBJ1-3
abundance: few
v_gene: TRBV5-6
d_gene: .
CDR3nt: TGTGCCAGCAGCGGGGAGGTGGCCTCTGGAAACACCATATATTTT
CDR3aa: CASSGEVASGNTIYF

j_gene: TRBJ2-3
abundance: .
v_gene: TRBV5-6
d_gene: .
CDR3nt: TGTGCCAGCAGCTTAACCCGCACAGATACGCAGTATTTT
CDR3aa: CASSLTRTDTQYF

j_gene: TRBJ2-3
abundance: .
v_gene: TRBV6-1
d_gene: TRBD2
CDR3nt: TGTGCCAGCAGTGAAGGGGGGAGGGTCTCAGATACGCAGTATTTT
CDR3aa: CASSEGGRVSDTQYF

j_gene: TRBJ2-1
abundance: .
v_gene: TRBV19
d_gene: .
CDR3nt: TGTGCCAGTAGGAAGGACTTCGGCTCCTACAATGAGCAGTTCTTC
CDR3aa: CASRKDFGSYNEQFF

j_gene: TRBJ2-5
abundance: .
v_gene: TRBV7-2
d_gene: TRBD1
CDR3nt: TGTGCCAGCAGCTTAGGAACGACAGGGGGAGTACGGGAGACCCAGTACTTC
CDR3aa: CASSLGTTGGVRETQYF

j_gene: TRBJ2-5
abundance: .
v_gene: TRBV2
d_gene: TRBD1
CDR3nt: TGTGCCAGCACTGCCCGACAGGGATGGGAGACCCAGTACTTC
CDR3aa: CASTARQGWETQYF

j_gene: TRBJ1-5
abundance: few
v_gene: TRBV2
d_gene: .
CDR3nt: TGTGCCACTCAGCGGCAAAGCAATCAGCCCCAGCATTTT
CDR3aa: CATQRQSNQPQHF

j_gene: TRBJ2-3
abundance: .
v_gene: TRBV7-9
d_gene: .
CDR3nt: TGTGCCAGCAGCCTCGTGTCAAAGGCAGATACGCAGTATTTT
CDR3aa: CASSLVSKADTQYF

j_gene: TRBJ1-1
abundance: .
v_gene: TRBV5-5
d_gene: TRBD1
CDR3nt: TGTGCCAGCAGCCAAGTGGACAGGGGGCCTCTCATGAACACTGAAGCTTTCTTT
CDR3aa: CASSQVDRGPLMNTEAFF

j_gene: TRBJ1-4
abundance: once
v_gene: TRBV6-1
d_gene: .
CDR3nt: TGTGCCAGCAGTGAAGTGGGGGGGGCTAATGAAAAACTGTTTTTT
CDR3aa: CASSEVGGANEKLFF

j_gene: TRBJ2-5
abundance: .
v_gene: TRBV7-2
d_gene: .
CDR3nt: TGTGCCAGCAGCAAAGGACCTCAAGAGACCCAGTACTTC
CDR3aa: CASSKGPQETQYF

j_gene: TRBJ2-5
abundance: .
v_gene: TRBV5-1
d_gene: TRBD1
CDR3nt: TGCGCCAGCAGCTTTTGGGACAGGGAGGAAGAGACCCAGTACTTC
CDR3aa: CASSFWDREEETQYF

j_gene: TRBJ2-1
abundance: .
v_gene: TRBV7-2
d_gene: TRBD1
CDR3nt: TGTGCCAGTCGGGACAGATCCTCCTACAATGAGCAGTTCTTC
CDR3aa: CASRDRSSYNEQFF

j_gene: TRBJ1-3
abundance: .
v_gene: TRBV2
d_gene: TRBD1
CDR3nt: TGTGCCAGCAGCCCAAACGCCCCCGGGACAGCCTCTGGAAACACCATATATTTT
CDR3aa: CASSPNAPGTASGNTIYF

j_gene: TRBJ1-4
abundance: .
v_gene: TRBV25-1
d_gene: TRBD1
CDR3nt: TGTGCCAGCAAGCGGTCCAGGGGGGAAAAACTGTTTTTT
CDR3aa: CASKRSRGEKLFF

j_gene: TRBJ1-2
abundance: few
v_gene: TRBV6-6
d_gene: TRBD1
CDR3nt: TGTGCCAGCACTACTCCGGGACAGGGAAATGGCTACACCTTC
CDR3aa: CASTTPGQGNGYTF

j_gene: TRBJ1-1
abundance: once
v_gene: TRBV5-1
d_gene: .
CDR3nt: TGCGCCAGCAGTCCCGGGACGGTGGACACTGAAGCTTTCTTT
CDR3aa: CASSPGTVDTEAFF

j_gene: TRBJ2-1
abundance: few
v_gene: TRBV5-1
d_gene: TRBD2
CDR3nt: TGCGCCAGCAGCTTGGAGGGACTAGCGGGGGCCAACAATGAGCAGTTCTTC
CDR3aa: CASSLEGLAGANNEQFF

j_gene: TRBJ1-4
abundance: .
v_gene: TRBV13
d_gene: .
CDR3nt: TGTGCCAGCAGCTTGGAGGCCGGCGGGGGAACTAATGAAAAACTGTTTTTT
CDR3aa: CASSLEAGGGTNEKLFF

j_gene: TRBJ1-1
abundance: .
v_gene: TRBV7-2
d_gene: .
CDR3nt: TGTGCCAGCAAACAGCCGAACACTGAAGCTTTCTTT
CDR3aa: CASKQPNTEAFF

j_gene: TRBJ1-5
abundance: .
v_gene: TRBV15
d_gene: .
CDR3nt: TGTGCCACCAACCGGGGGGATGGGAATCAGCCCCAGCATTTT
CDR3aa: CATNRGDGNQPQHF

j_gene: TRBJ2-1
abundance: .
v_gene: TRBV10-3
d_gene: .
CDR3nt: TGTGCCATCAGTGAAAGGCTAGAGCAGTTCTTC
CDR3aa: CAISERLEQFF

j_gene: TRBJ2-2
abundance: large
v_gene: TRBV5-1
d_gene: TRBD2
CDR3nt: TGCGCCAGCAGGGCGGGGGAGAACACCGGGGAGCTGTTTTTT
CDR3aa: CASRAGENTGELFF

j_gene: TRBJ2-7
abundance: .
v_gene: TRBV7-2
d_gene: TRBD1
CDR3nt: TGTGCCAGCAGTCCGGGACAGGGGCCTTCCTACGAGCAGTACTTC
CDR3aa: CASSPGQGPSYEQYF